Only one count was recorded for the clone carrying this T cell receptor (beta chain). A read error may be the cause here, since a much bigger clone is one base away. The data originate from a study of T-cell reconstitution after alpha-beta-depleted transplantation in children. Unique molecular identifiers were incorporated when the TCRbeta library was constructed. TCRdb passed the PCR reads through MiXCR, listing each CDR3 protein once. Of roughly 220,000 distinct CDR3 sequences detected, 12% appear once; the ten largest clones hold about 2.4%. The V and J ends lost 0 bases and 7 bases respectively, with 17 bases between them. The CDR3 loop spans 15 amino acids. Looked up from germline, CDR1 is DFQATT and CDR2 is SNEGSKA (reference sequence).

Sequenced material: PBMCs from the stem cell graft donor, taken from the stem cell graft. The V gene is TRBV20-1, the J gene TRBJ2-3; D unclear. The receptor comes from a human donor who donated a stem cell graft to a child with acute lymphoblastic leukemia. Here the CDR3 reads CSARDYQLGLNTQYF. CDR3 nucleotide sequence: TGCAGTGCTAGAGATTATCAATTGGGGTTGAATACGCAGTATTTT.